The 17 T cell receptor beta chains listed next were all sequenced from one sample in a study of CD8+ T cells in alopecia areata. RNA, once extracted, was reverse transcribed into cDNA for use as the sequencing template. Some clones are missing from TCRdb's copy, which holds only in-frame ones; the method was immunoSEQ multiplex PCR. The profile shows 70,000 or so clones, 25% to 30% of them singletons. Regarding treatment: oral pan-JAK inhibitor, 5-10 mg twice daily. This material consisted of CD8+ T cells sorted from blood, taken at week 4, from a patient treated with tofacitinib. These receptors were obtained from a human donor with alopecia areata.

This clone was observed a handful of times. The CDR3 reads CASSSGQGVTDTQYF. DNA of the CDR3: TGTGCCAGCAGCTCAGGACAGGGGGTCACAGATACGCAGTATTTT. The chain joins TRBV7-8 to TRBJ2-3, with 10 bases matching TRBD1. V lost 4 bases, J lost 2 bases, and 3 bases stayed unmatched. Per germline, CDR1 SGHVS and CDR2 FQNEAQ. The CDR3 runs 15 residues.

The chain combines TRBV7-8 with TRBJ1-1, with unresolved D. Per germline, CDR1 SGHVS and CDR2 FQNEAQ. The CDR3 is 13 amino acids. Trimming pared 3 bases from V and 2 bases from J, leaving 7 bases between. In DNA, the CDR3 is TGTGCCAGCAGCTTGGGTTACAACACTGAAGCTTTCTTT. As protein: CASSLGYNTEAFF.

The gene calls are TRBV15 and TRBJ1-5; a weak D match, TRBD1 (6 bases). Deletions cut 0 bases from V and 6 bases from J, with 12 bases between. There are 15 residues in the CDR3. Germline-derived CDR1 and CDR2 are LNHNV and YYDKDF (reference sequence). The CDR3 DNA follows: TGTGCCACCAGCAGAGACAGGCTCAGGGGTCAGCCCCAGCATTTT. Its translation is CATSRDRLRGQPQHF.

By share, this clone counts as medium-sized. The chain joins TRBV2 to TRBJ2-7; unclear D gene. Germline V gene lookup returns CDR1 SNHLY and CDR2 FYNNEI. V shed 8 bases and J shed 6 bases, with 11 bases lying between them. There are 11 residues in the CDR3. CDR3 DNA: TGTGCCAGCGCAATACTTGGCGAGCAGTACTTC. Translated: CASAILGEQYF.

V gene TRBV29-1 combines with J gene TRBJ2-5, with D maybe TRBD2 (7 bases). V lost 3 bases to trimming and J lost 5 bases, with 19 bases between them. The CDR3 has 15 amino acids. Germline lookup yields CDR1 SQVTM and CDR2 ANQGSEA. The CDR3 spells CSVEGGHIIAETQYF. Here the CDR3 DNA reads TGCAGCGTTGAGGGGGGGCATATCATCGCGGAGACCCAGTACTTC. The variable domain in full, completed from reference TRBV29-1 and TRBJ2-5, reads SAVISQKPSRDICQRGTSLTIQCQVDSQVTMMFWYRQQPGQSLTLIATANQGSEATYESGFVIDKFPISRPNLTFSTLTVSNMSPEDSSIYLCSVEGGHIIAETQYFGPGTRLLVL.

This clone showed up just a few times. In DNA form, the CDR3 reads TGTGCCAGCAGACCCGCGTGGTCCTACGAGCAGTACTTC. Translation gives CASRPAWSYEQYF. V and J are TRBV28 and TRBJ2-7; D remains ambiguous. This CDR3 region has 13 residues. CDR1 MDHEN and CDR2 SYDVKM come from the germline V gene. Trimming took off 6 bases at V and 1 base at J, with 10 bases between the two ends.

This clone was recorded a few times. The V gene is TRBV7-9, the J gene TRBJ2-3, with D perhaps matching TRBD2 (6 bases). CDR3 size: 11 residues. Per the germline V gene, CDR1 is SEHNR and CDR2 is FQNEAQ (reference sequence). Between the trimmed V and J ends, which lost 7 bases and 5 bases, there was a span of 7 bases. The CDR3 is CASTGGDTQYF. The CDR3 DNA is TGTGCCAGCACCGGGGGAGATACGCAGTATTTT.

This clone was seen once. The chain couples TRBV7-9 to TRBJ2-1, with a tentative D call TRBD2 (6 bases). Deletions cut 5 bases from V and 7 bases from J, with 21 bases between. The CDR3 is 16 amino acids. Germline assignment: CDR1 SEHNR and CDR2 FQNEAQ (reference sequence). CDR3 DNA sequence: TGTGCCAGCAGCCCCCCAGAGGAGGGGATGATGAATGAGCAGTTCTTC. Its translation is CASSPPEEGMMNEQFF.

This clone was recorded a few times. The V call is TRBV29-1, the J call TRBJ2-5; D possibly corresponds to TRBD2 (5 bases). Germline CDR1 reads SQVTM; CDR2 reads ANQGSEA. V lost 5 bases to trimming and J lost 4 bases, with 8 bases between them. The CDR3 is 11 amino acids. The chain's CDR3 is CSVTSRETQYF. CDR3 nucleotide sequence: TGCAGCGTTACTAGTAGAGAGACCCAGTACTTC. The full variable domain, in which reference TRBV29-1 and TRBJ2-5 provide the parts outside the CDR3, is SAVISQKPSRDICQRGTSLTIQCQVDSQVTMMFWYRQQPGQSLTLIATANQGSEATYESGFVIDKFPISRPNLTFSTLTVSNMSPEDSSIYLCSVTSRETQYFGPGTRLLVL.

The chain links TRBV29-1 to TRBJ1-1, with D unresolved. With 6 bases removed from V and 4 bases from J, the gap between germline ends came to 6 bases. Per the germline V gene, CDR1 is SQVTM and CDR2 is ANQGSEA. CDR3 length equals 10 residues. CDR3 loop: CSVKITEAFF. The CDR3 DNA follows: TGCAGCGTCAAAATCACTGAAGCTTTCTTT.

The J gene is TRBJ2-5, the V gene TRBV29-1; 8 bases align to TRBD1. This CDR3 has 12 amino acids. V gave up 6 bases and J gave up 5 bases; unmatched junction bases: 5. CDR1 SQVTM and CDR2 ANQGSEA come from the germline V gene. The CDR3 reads CSVVRQGETQYF. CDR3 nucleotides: TGCAGCGTCGTCCGACAGGGGGAGACCCAGTACTTC.

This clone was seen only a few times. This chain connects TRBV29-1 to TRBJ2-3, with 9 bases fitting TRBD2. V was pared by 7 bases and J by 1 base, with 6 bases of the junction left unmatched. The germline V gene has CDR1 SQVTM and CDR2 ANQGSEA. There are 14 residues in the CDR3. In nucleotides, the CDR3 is TGCAGCGCCGTAGCGGGAGAGGGCACAGATACGCAGTATTTT. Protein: CSAVAGEGTDTQYF.

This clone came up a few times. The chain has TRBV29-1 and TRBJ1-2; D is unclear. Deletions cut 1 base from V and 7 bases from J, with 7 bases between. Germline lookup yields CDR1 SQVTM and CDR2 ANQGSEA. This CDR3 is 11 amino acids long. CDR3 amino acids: CSVEVGSGYTF. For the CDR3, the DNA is TGCAGCGTTGAAGTCGGTTCTGGCTACACCTTC.

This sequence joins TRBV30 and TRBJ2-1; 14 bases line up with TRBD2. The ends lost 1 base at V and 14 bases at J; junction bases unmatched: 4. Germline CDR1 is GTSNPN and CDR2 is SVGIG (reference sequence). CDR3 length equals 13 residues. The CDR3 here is CAWSEGTSGREFF. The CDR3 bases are TGTGCCTGGAGTGAAGGGACTAGCGGGAGAGAGTTCTTC.

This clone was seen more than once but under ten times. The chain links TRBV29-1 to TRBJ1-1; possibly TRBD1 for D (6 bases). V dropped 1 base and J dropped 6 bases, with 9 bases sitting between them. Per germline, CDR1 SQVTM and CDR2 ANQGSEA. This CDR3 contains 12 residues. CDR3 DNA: TGCAGCGTTGAAGGGGGGGGCCCTGAAGCTTTCTTT. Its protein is CSVEGGGPEAFF.

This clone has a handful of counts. The DNA of the CDR3 is TGCAGCGTTTTTCCGGGACAGGAGTCCTACGAGCAGTACTTC. Protein product: CSVFPGQESYEQYF. This chain links TRBV29-1 with TRBJ2-7, with 8 bases matching TRBD1. CDR1 and CDR2 (germline): SQVTM, ANQGSEA. V was pared by 5 bases and J by 1 base, with 7 bases of the junction left unmatched. This CDR3 has 14 amino acids.

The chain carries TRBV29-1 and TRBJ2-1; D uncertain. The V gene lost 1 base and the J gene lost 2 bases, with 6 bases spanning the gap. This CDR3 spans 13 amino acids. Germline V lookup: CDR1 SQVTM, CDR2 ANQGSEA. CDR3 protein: CSVEGRTYNEQFF. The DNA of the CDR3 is TGCAGCGTTGAAGGGCGGACCTACAATGAGCAGTTCTTC.